A single sample is the source of the 10 T cell receptor beta chains below, sequenced in a study of PD-1 blockade in mismatch repair-deficient tumors. The table came from immunoSEQ multiplex PCR; TCRdb's copy has only in-frame clones and leaves some out. The table includes fewer than 100,000 clones, over 70% detected once. This specimen was peripheral blood, taken 12 weeks after starting pembrolizumab. Receptors were obtained from an adult with mismatch repair-deficient cancer.

The rearrangement uses TRBV7-9 and TRBJ1-5; 8 nucleotides agree with TRBD1. CDR1 is SEHNR, CDR2 FQNEAQ, per germline (reference sequence). With 5 bases clipped from V and 0 bases from J, the junction kept 9 bases outside the gene matches. The CDR3 totals 17 residues. The CDR3 nucleotides read TGTGCCAGCAGCCGGGGACAGGAGGGTTATAGCAATCAGCCCCAGCATTTT. This codes for CASSRGQEGYSNQPQHF.

J is TRBJ2-7 and V is TRBV7-3, with D possibly called TRBD1 or TRBD2 (5 bases each). The germline V and J ends were trimmed by 4 bases and 3 bases, with 28 bases remaining between them. Germline loops: CDR1 SGHTA, CDR2 FQGTGA. There are 19 residues in the CDR3. CDR3 residues: CASSSETPGRGAGGYEQYF. The CDR3 nucleotides read TGTGCCAGCAGCTCGGAGACCCCCGGTCGAGGGGCGGGTGGCTACGAGCAGTACTTC.

This chain connects TRBV18 to TRBJ1-2; no reliable D call. The CDR3 is made up of 14 amino acids. Germline V gives CDR1 KGHSH, CDR2 LQKENI. V lost 6 bases, J lost 7 bases, and 18 bases lay in between. CDR3: CASSPPRRVGGYTF. CDR3 coding DNA: TGTGCCAGCTCTCCCCCGCGAAGGGTTGGTGGCTACACCTTC.

V gene TRBV7-8 combines with J gene TRBJ2-3; D gene unclear. This CDR3 spans 12 amino acids. Trimming left V 2 bases short and J 4 bases short, with 4 bases between. The germline V gene encodes CDR1 SGHVS and CDR2 FQNEAQ. CDR3 nucleotides: TGTGCCAGCAGCTTATTCTCAGATACGCAGTATTTT. As protein: CASSLFSDTQYF.

This sequence joins TRBV19 and TRBJ1-2; TRBD1 matches 7 bases. Germline values: CDR1 LNHDA, CDR2 SQIVND (reference sequence). The trim removed 3 bases at V and 7 bases at J, leaving 17 bases unmatched. CDR3 size: 17 residues. The CDR3 protein is CASSIGQAGGDIFGYTF. The CDR3 DNA sequence: TGTGCCAGTAGTATTGGACAGGCCGGGGGAGATATATTTGGCTACACCTTC. Supplemented by reference TRBV19 and TRBJ1-2, the full variable domain reads DGGITQSPKYLFRKEGQNVTLSCEQNLNHDAMYWYRQDPGQGLRLIYYSQIVNDFQKGDIAEGYSVSREKKESFPLTVTSAQKNPTAFYLCASSIGQAGGDIFGYTFGSGTRLTVV.

This clone was recorded only once. V is TRBV5-1 and J is TRBJ2-5; 8 bases fit TRBD1. V gave up 2 bases and J gave up 5 bases; unmatched junction bases: 5. The CDR3 length is 14 residues. The V gene's germline CDR1 is SGHRS and CDR2 YFSETQ. CDR3 protein: CASSFGQGRETQYF. The CDR3 DNA reads as TGCGCCAGCAGCTTTGGACAGGGAAGGGAGACCCAGTACTTC.

This chain links TRBV9 with TRBJ2-2; possibly TRBD2 for D (6 bases). The V gene's germline CDR1 is SGDLS and CDR2 YYNGEE. The germline V and J ends were trimmed by 4 bases and 0 bases, with 16 bases remaining between them. The CDR3 has 17 amino acids. The CDR3 loop reads CASSSSLWGANTGELFF. CDR3 nucleotides: TGTGCCAGCAGCTCGTCCCTCTGGGGGGCGAACACCGGGGAGCTGTTTTTT. The full variable domain, completed using reference TRBV9 and TRBJ2-2, is DSGVTQTPKHLITATGQRVTLRCSPRSGDLSVYWYQQSLDQGLQFLIQYYNGEERAKGNILERFSAQQFPDLHSELNLSSLELGDSALYFCASSSSLWGANTGELFFGEGSRLTVL.

The chain combines TRBV19 with TRBJ2-7; D is possibly TRBD1 (6 bases). The germline V gene encodes CDR1 LNHDA and CDR2 SQIVND (reference sequence). The CDR3 sequence is 15 residues long. Trimming stripped 9 bases from V and 0 bases from J, with 18 bases between. CDR3 sequence reads: CASADGTTSSYEQYF. The CDR3 DNA sequence: TGTGCCAGCGCAGACGGGACAACCTCCTCCTACGAGCAGTACTTC.

In DNA form, the CDR3 reads TGTGCCTGGTCTCAGGGATTAAGGTACAATGAGCAGTTCTTC. Translation gives CAWSQGLRYNEQFF. The V gene is TRBV30, the J gene TRBJ2-1; D is perhaps TRBD1 (5 bases). Between the trimmed V and J ends, which lost 5 bases and 4 bases, there was a span of 15 bases. CDR3 size: 14 residues. Germline V gene sequence: CDR1 GTSNPN, CDR2 SVGIG (reference sequence).

This sequence joins TRBV14 and TRBJ2-1, with 8 bases identical to TRBD2. Losses at the gene ends were 0 bases for V and 6 bases for J; bases not matched to a gene: 10. CDR3 size: 17 residues. Germline loops: CDR1 SGHDN, CDR2 FVKESK. CDR3: CASSQERLAGLSNEQFF. The CDR3 DNA sequence: TGTGCCAGCAGCCAAGAGAGGTTAGCGGGGTTATCCAATGAGCAGTTCTTC.